This is a list of T cell receptor beta chains from one sample in a study of memory CD4+ T cells and cytomegalovirus serostatus. Some clones are missing from TCRdb's copy, which holds only in-frame ones; the method was immunoSEQ multiplex PCR. The table has under 75,000 clones, around 81% seen once. The sequencing sample was made of memory CD4+ T cells from blood. The receptors derive from an adult in good health and CMV-seronegative. Some clones in this sample may be carry-over from other donors' samples. Both conserved end residues are part of each CDR3. Expanded clones get a size class; other rows say once, few or many, or leave the size out.

clone size,V gene,CDR3 length,CDR3 protein
few,TRBV10-3,18,CAISERFLGHREGEKLFF
NA,TRBV2,13,CASSDSRNTEAFF
NA,TRBV5-1,15,CASSLGGGSTDTQYF
NA,TRBV7-6,16,CASSLAGGPSGNTIYF
NA,TRBV18,15,CASSPGTGLTYEQYF
NA,TRBV4-3,15,CASSKRTGQLGGYTF
NA,TRBV28,16,CASRDGEKGSNQPQHF
NA,TRBV2,14,CASSEQGPHNEQFF
NA,TRBV7-2,11,CASRAYNEQFF
NA,TRBV29-1,12,CSVARSSYEQYF
NA,TRBV9,15,CASSAGPDREETQYF
NA,TRBV6-1,15,CASSGPARLAYGYTF
once,TRBV28,16,CASSASLAGGSDTQYF
NA,TRBV2,15,CASREGLAGSYEQYF
NA,TRBV14,12,CASSPFGTQQFF
NA,TRBV7-8,14,CASSPTSGTHEQYF
NA,TRBV19,15,CASSPGTVGSETQYF
NA,TRBV4-1,15,CASSQIAGVYNEQFF
NA,TRBV7-2,14,CASSSRVVLGELFF
once,TRBV7-2,14,CASSFVGGLYEQYF
NA,TRBV5-8,16,CASSLWTGGSGYGYTF
NA,TRBV19,13,CASSRQGDYEQYF
NA,TRBV5-1,15,CASSTVPGGNQPQHF
NA,TRBV7-9,13,CASSSPGNYEQYF
NA,TRBV2,13,CASTGVGVYGYTF
few,TRBV28,15,CASSLRGNIGETQYF
few,TRBV30,12,CAWSFGGTEAFF
NA,TRBV6-1,15,CASSEAGIWSYEQYF
NA,TRBV25-1,12,CASSESRQGPYF
NA,TRBV18,13,CASSPDLNTEAFF
NA,TRBV9,13,CASSEREGQPQHF
NA,TRBV6-5,15,CASSAGTGVNSPLHF
NA,TRBV7-9,12,CASSYNSYEQYF
few,TRBV5-1,14,CASSPGTAGNTIYF
NA,TRBV6-6,15,CASGKPVRRGTEAFF
NA,TRBV7-2,13,CASSFGTSGVRYF
NA,TRBV10-1,18,CASSGRVGSAGGRAEAFF
NA,TRBV4-3,21,CASSRDLGTVGLTLAKNIQYF
NA,TRBV7-9,17,CASSLARWEVRTGELFF
once,TRBV5-1,16,CASTTLGQGMNTEAFF
few,TRBV11-2,16,CASSALYRGKTGELFF